This T cell receptor beta chain originates from a study of OX40 agonist ivuxolimab in advanced cancers. About the study: Across the patients, intravenous ivuxolimab was delivered every 2 weeks at 0.01 to 10 mg/kg. Therapy given before enrollment (anti-PD-1, anti-PD-L1 or anti-CTLA-4) was allowed, and 40% to 45% had some. Enrolled patients in dose escalation had cancers that were hepatocellular carcinoma, melanoma, renal cell or head and neck cancer.

Some clones are missing from TCRdb's copy, which holds only in-frame ones; the method was immunoSEQ multiplex PCR. The repertoire includes some 27,000 clones, about nine tenths of them detected once, and nearly 25% sits in the top ten. CDR1 is PRHDT, CDR2 FYEKMQ, per germline (reference sequence). Trimming at V came to 2 bases and at J to 2 bases, leaving 6 bases not matched to a gene. The CDR3 has 15 amino acids. Anyone with autoimmune disease history or systemic immunosuppression was excluded. The chain couples TRBV13 to TRBJ2-7; 7 bases are a match to TRBD2. The sample was CD4+ or CD8+ T cells sorted from blood, taken in a trial of the OX40 agonist ivuxolimab. This receptor was identified in an adult with an advanced solid tumor such as melanoma, head and neck, liver or kidney cancer. The CDR3 protein is CASSLLADPTYEQYF. The CDR3 nucleotides are TGTGCCAGCAGCTTACTAGCGGACCCTACCTACGAGCAGTACTTC. Looking up the rest from reference TRBV13 and TRBJ2-7 gives the full variable domain: AAGVIQSPRHLIKEKRETATLKCYPIPRHDTVYWYQQGPGQDPQFLISFYEKMQSDKGSIPDRFSAQQFSDYHSELNMSSLELGDSALYFCASSLLADPTYEQYFGPGTRLTVT.